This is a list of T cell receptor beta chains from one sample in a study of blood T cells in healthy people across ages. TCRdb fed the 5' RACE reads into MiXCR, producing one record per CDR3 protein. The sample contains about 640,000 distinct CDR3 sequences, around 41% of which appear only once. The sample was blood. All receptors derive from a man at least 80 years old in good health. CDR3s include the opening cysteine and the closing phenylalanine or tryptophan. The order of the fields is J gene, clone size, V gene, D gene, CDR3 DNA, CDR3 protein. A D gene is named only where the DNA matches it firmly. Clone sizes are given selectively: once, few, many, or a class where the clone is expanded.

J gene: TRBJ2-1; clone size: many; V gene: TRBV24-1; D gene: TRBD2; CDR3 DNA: TGTGCCACCAGACCGACTAGCGACAGAGAAAATGAGCAGTTCTTC; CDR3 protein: CATRPTSDRENEQFF
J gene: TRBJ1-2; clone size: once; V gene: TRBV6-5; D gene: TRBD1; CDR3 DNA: TGTGCCAGCAGTCCGGGACAGTGGGACGGCTACACCTTC; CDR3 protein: CASSPGQWDGYTF
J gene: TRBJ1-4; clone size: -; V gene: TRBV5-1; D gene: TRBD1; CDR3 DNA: TGCGCCAGCAGCGTACAGGGGATGGGTGAAAAACTGTTTTTT; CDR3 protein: CASSVQGMGEKLFF
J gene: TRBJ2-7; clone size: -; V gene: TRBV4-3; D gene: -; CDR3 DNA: TGCGCCAGCAGCCAAGAGGATGACTACGAGCAGTACTTC; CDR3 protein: CASSQEDDYEQYF
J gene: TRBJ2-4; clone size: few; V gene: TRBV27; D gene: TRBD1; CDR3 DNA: TGTGCCAGCAGTTCTCCGGGACAGGGGAAAAACATTCAGTACTTC; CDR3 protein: CASSSPGQGKNIQYF
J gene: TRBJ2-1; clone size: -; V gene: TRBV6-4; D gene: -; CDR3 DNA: TGTGCCAGCAGTGACGGACAGCAATCTAACTCCTACAATGAGCAGTTCTTC; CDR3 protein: CASSDGQQSNSYNEQFF
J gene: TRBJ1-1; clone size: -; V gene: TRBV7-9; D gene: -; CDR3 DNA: TGTGCCAGCAGCCTGGGATGGGAAGCTTTCTTT; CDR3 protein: CASSLGWEAFF
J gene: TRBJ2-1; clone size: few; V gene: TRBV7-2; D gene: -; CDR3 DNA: TGTGCCAGCAGCTTACCTCGAGACAATGAGCAGTTCTTC; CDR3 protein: CASSLPRDNEQFF
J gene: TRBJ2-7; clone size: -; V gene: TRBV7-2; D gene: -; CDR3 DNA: TGTGCCAGCAGCTTAGCAGGGATCGGCGAGCAGTACTTC; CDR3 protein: CASSLAGIGEQYF
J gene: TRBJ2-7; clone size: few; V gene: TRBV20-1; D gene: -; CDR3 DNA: TGCAGTGCTAGGGGGCAGGGGCTTTCCTACGAGCAGTACTTC; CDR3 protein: CSARGQGLSYEQYF
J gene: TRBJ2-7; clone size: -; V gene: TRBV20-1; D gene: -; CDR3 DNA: TGCAGTGCCCCGGTAGCCCCTAATCACGAGCAGTACTTC; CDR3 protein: CSAPVAPNHEQYF
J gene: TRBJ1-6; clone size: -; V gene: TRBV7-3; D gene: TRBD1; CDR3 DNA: TGTGCCAGCAGCTATGGACAGGGTTCGAATTCACCCCTCCACTTT; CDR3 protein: CASSYGQGSNSPLHF
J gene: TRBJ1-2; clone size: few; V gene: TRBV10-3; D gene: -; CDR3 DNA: TGTGCCATCAGTGAGAGGATGGCAGCCTATGGCTACACCTTC; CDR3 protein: CAISERMAAYGYTF
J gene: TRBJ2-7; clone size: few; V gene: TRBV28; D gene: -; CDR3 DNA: TGTGCCAGCAGTACCTCGAACGGCGTCGAGCAGTACTTC; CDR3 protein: CASSTSNGVEQYF
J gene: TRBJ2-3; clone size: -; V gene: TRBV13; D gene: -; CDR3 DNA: TGTGCCAGCAGCTTAGGCGGACTCAGCACAGATACGCAGTATTTT; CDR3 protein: CASSLGGLSTDTQYF
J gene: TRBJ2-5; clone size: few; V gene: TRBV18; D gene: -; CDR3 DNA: TGTGCCAGCTCACCACCACAGGGAAGGGAGACCCAGTACTTC; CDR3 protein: CASSPPQGRETQYF
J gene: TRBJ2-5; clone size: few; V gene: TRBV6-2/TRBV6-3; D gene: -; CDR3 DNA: TGTGCCAGCAGTTACGTGCAGGAGCAGTACTTC; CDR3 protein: CASSYVQEQYF
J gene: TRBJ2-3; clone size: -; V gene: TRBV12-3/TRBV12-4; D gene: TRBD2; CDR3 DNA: TGTGCCAGCAGTTCCTCTAGCGGGGGACACAGCACAGATACGCAGTATTTT; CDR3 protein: CASSSSSGGHSTDTQYF
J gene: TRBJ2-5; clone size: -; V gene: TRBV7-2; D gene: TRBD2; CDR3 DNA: TGTGCCAGCAGCACCAGACTAGCGGGAGTGGGAGAGCAGTACTTC; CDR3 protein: CASSTRLAGVGEQYF
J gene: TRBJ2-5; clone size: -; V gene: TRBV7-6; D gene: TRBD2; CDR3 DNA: TGTGCCAGCAGCATCCCCGGGACTAGCGGGCAAGAGACCCAGTACTTC; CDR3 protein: CASSIPGTSGQETQYF
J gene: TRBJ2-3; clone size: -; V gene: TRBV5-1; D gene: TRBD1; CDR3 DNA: TGCGCCAGCAGCCTACCGTCCGGGACAGACACAGATACGCAGTATTTT; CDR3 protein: CASSLPSGTDTDTQYF
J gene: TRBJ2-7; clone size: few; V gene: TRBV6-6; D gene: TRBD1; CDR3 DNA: TGTGCCAGCAGTAATCAACAGGGGCTCTCCTACGAGCAGTACTTC; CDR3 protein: CASSNQQGLSYEQYF
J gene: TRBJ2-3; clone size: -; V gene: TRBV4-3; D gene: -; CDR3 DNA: TGCGCCAGCAGCCGAAGATTGGGGGTAGATACGCAGTATTTT; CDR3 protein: CASSRRLGVDTQYF
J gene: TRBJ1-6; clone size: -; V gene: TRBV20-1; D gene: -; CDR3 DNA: TGCAGTGCTGAGACGCGAGGCTCCTATAATTCACCCCTCCACTTT; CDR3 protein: CSAETRGSYNSPLHF
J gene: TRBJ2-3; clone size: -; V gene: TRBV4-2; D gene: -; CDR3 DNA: TGTGCCAGCAGCCAAGATTCGGGCGGAAGCACAGATACGCAGTATTTT; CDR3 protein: CASSQDSGGSTDTQYF
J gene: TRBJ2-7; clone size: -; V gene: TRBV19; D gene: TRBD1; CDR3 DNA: TGTGCCAGTAGTATGATGGGACAGGGGAAGCCCTACGAGCAGTACTTC; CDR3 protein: CASSMMGQGKPYEQYF
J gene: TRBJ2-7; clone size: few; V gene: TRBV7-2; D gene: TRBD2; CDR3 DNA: TGTGCCAGCAGCAGAAGCGGGGGGAGCTCCTACGAGCAGTACTTC; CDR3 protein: CASSRSGGSSYEQYF
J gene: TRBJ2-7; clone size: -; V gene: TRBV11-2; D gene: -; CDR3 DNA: TGTGCCAGCAGCTTAGCTCGGGGGGCGGGCGAGCAGTACTTC; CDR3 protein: CASSLARGAGEQYF
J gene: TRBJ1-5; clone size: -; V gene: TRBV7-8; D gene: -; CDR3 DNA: TGTGCCAGCAGCTTAGCGCCTCAACAGCGTCTTAGCAATCAGCCCCAGCATTTT; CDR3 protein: CASSLAPQQRLSNQPQHF
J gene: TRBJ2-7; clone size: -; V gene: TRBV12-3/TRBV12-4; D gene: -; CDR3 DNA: TGTGCCAGCAGTTTATTAGGCCTGGGGACCTACGAGCAGTACTTC; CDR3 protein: CASSLLGLGTYEQYF
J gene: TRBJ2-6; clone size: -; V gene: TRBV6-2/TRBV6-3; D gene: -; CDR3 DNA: TGTGCCAGCAGTTACCGATCCGCCGGGCTGCACTCTGGGGCCAACGTCCTGACTTTC; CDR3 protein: CASSYRSAGLHSGANVLTF
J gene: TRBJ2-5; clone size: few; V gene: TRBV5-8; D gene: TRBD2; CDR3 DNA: TGTGCCAGCAGCTTGGGGAGCGGGGGGTACCAAGAGACCCAGTACTTC; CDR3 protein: CASSLGSGGYQETQYF
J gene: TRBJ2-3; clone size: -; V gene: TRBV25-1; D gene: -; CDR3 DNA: TGTGCCAGCAGTGGGGGCCATGGGAAGATAAGGACAGATACGCAGTATTTT; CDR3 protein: CASSGGHGKIRTDTQYF
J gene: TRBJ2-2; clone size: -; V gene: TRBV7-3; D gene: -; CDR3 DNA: TGTGCCAGCAGCTTAGAGGGGCGCGGCGGGGAGCTGTTTTTT; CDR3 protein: CASSLEGRGGELFF
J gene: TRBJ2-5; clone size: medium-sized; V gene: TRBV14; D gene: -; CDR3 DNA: TGTGCCAGCAGCCAAGATCTGATACAAGAGACCCAGTACTTC; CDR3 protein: CASSQDLIQETQYF
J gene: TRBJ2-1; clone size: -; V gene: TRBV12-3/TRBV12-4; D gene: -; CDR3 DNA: TGTGCCAGCAGCCCCGGTCAGGGGGGGGCTCGGGGGCTTGAGCAGTTCTTC; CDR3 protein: CASSPGQGGARGLEQFF
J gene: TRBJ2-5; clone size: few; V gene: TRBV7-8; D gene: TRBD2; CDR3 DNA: TGTGCCAGCAGCTCTGACCCAACTAGCGGGAGATGGGGAATGAAGACCCAGTACTTC; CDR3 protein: CASSSDPTSGRWGMKTQYF
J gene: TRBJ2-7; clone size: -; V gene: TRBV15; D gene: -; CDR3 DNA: TGTGCCACCAGCAGGAGCCTCGGTACTGAGTACGAGCAGTACTTC; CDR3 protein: CATSRSLGTEYEQYF
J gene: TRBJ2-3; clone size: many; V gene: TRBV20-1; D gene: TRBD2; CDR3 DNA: TGCAGTGCCGGCGAAACTAGCGGGAGTTCGGGCACAGATACGCAGTATTTT; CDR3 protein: CSAGETSGSSGTDTQYF
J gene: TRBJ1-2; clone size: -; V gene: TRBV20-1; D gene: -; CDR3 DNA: TGCAGTGCTGCACTAGGACAGTTGTATGGAAGACTCTACACCTTC; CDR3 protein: CSAALGQLYGRLYTF
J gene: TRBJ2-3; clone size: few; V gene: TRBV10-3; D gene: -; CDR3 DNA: TGTGCCTTACGGACAGCCGCGACAGATACGCAGTATTTT; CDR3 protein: CALRTAATDTQYF
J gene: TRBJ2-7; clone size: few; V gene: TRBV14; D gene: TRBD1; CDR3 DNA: TGTGCCAGCAGCACCAACGGACAGGGGGCCTACGAGCAGTACTTC; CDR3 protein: CASSTNGQGAYEQYF
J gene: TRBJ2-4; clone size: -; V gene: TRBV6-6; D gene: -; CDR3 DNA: TGTGCCAGCAGTTACTTGGACTCTGGGGCCAAAAACATTCAGTACTTC; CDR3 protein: CASSYLDSGAKNIQYF
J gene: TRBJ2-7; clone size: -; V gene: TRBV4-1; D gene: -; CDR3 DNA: TGCGCCAGCAGCCCTGAGGTCGGGGGAAGGCGCGAGCAGTACTTC; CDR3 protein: CASSPEVGGRREQYF
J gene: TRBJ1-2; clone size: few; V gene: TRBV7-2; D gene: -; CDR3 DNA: TGTGGCAGCTCGAGTGAGCCTAACTATGGCTACACCTTC; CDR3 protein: CGSSSEPNYGYTF
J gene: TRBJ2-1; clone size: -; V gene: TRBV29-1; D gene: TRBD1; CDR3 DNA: TGCAGCGTTGGACAGGGACCAAGCTCCTGCAATGAGCAGTTCTTC; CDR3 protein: CSVGQGPSSCNEQFF
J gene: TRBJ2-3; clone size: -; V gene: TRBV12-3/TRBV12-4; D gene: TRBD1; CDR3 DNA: TGTGCCAGCAAAAAAGGGACAGAAGGACCAGATACGCAGTATTTT; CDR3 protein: CASKKGTEGPDTQYF
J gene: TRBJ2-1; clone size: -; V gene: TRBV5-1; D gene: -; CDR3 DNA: TGCGCCAGCAGCTCCTTACGCTTCACGGTAAACAATGAGCAGTTCTTC; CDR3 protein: CASSSLRFTVNNEQFF
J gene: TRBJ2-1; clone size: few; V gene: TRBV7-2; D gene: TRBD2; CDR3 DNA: TGTGCCAGCAGCTTAGGACTAGCTTGGCAGTTCTTC; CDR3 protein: CASSLGLAWQFF
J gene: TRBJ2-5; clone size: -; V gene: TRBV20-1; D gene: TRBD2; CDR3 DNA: TGCAGTGCTCCTCCGGGACTAGCGGGAGCGGGGGAGACCCAGTACTTC; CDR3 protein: CSAPPGLAGAGETQYF
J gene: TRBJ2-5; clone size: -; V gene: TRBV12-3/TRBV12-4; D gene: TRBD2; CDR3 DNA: TGTGCCAGCATCCTGGGCGGCGGGAGGAGTTCGAGGGAGACCCAGTACTTC; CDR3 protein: CASILGGGRSSRETQYF
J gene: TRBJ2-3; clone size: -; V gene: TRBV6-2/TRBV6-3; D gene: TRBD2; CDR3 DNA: TGTGCCAGCAGAAAACTCGGACTAGCGGGGGGTGAGGATACGCAGTATTTT; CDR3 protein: CASRKLGLAGGEDTQYF